These T cell receptor beta chains were read from a single sample in a study of OX40 agonist ivuxolimab in advanced cancers. The table came from immunoSEQ multiplex PCR; TCRdb's copy has only in-frame clones and leaves some out. The sample contains some 64,000 clones, 92% of which appear only once. Source: CD4+ or CD8+ T cells sorted from blood, taken in a trial of the OX40 agonist ivuxolimab. The source is an adult with an advanced solid tumor such as melanoma, head and neck, liver or kidney cancer. Both conserved end residues are part of each CDR3. Fields, in order: J gene, clone size, V gene, D gene, CDR3 DNA, CDR3 protein. A D gene is named only where the DNA matches it firmly. Some rows have no size entry. The others give once, few or many, or a class for an expanded clone.

J: TRBJ2-1
size: -
V: TRBV5-8
D: TRBD2
DNA: TGTGCCAGCACCCCGGGGACTAGCGGGTACAATGAGCAGTTCTTC
CDR3: CASTPGTSGYNEQFF

J: TRBJ2-5
size: -
V: TRBV6-5
D: TRBD1
DNA: TGTGCCAGCAGAACAGCAGGGGGCTTCGAGACCCAGTACTTC
CDR3: CASRTAGGFETQYF

J: TRBJ2-1
size: -
V: TRBV4-2
D: TRBD2
DNA: TGTGCCAGCAGCCAGCCTCGGACTAGCGGTTACAATGAGCAGTTCTTC
CDR3: CASSQPRTSGYNEQFF

J: TRBJ1-1
size: -
V: TRBV9
D: -
DNA: TGTGCCAGCAGCGCGGGACACCTGAACACTGAAGCTTTCTTT
CDR3: CASSAGHLNTEAFF

J: TRBJ1-2
size: -
V: TRBV19
D: -
DNA: TGTGCCAGTAGTATAGATCACAGGGCACAGGGCTATGGCTACACCTTC
CDR3: CASSIDHRAQGYGYTF

J: TRBJ2-1
size: -
V: TRBV6-5
D: TRBD1
DNA: TGTGCCAGCAGTTATAGGGGGCTCTTAAATGAGCAGTTCTTC
CDR3: CASSYRGLLNEQFF

J: TRBJ1-2
size: -
V: TRBV4-3
D: -
DNA: TGCGCCAGCAGCCAAGATATAGGGGAGGGCTATGGCTACACCTTC
CDR3: CASSQDIGEGYGYTF

J: TRBJ1-2
size: -
V: TRBV30
D: -
DNA: TGTGCCTGGTGGGGTAACTATGGCTACACCTTC
CDR3: CAWWGNYGYTF

J: TRBJ2-3
size: once
V: TRBV5-1
D: TRBD1
DNA: TGCGCCAGCAGCCCGAGGGGGCCGGGCACAGATACGCAGTATTTT
CDR3: CASSPRGPGTDTQYF

J: TRBJ2-1
size: few
V: TRBV7-8
D: -
DNA: TGTGCCAGCAGCTTATGGGCGGGGAGCTCCTACAATGAGCAGTTCTTC
CDR3: CASSLWAGSSYNEQFF

J: TRBJ2-7
size: few
V: TRBV2
D: TRBD1
DNA: TGTGCCAGCAGGACAGGGATCCACGAGCAGTACTTC
CDR3: CASRTGIHEQYF

J: TRBJ1-5
size: once
V: TRBV4-1
D: -
DNA: TGCGCCAGCAGCCAAGGCCGGCTTAATCAGCCCCAGCATTTT
CDR3: CASSQGRLNQPQHF

J: TRBJ1-2
size: -
V: TRBV9
D: -
DNA: TGTGCCAGCAGCGGTCTCTCGGACTATGGCTACACCTTC
CDR3: CASSGLSDYGYTF

J: TRBJ1-3
size: -
V: TRBV2
D: -
DNA: TGTGCCAGCAGTGAAACGGCGAGCTCTGGAAACACCATATATTTT
CDR3: CASSETASSGNTIYF

J: TRBJ1-6
size: many
V: TRBV19
D: TRBD1
DNA: TGTGCCAGTACACCTGACAGGGAGTTTAATTCACCCCTCCACTTT
CDR3: CASTPDREFNSPLHF

J: TRBJ1-2
size: -
V: TRBV5-1
D: -
DNA: TGCGCCAGCAGCTTGATCGGAGCTAACTATGGCTACACCTTC
CDR3: CASSLIGANYGYTF

J: TRBJ2-1
size: once
V: TRBV6-4
D: -
DNA: TGTGCCAGCAGTGACTCGAATTCCTACTACAATGAGCAGTTCTTC
CDR3: CASSDSNSYYNEQFF

J: TRBJ2-7
size: -
V: TRBV4-1
D: TRBD1
DNA: TGCGCCAGCAGCCCAGTCAGGGGGCCCTACGAGCAGTACTTC
CDR3: CASSPVRGPYEQYF

J: TRBJ1-5
size: -
V: TRBV15
D: -
DNA: TGTGCCACCGAGGAGGCCTATAGCAATCAGCCCCAGCATTTT
CDR3: CATEEAYSNQPQHF

J: TRBJ1-2
size: once
V: TRBV29-1
D: -
DNA: TGCAGCGTTGAAATCCCAAGCGGGGTCTATGGCTACACCTTC
CDR3: CSVEIPSGVYGYTF

J: TRBJ1-6
size: -
V: TRBV6-6
D: -
DNA: TGTGCCAGCGGAGATGTTCAGGCCCTCCACTTT
CDR3: CASGDVQALHF

J: TRBJ1-2
size: -
V: TRBV9
D: -
DNA: TGTGCCAGCAGCGCGACAGTCAAAAAGGATGGCTACACCTTC
CDR3: CASSATVKKDGYTF

J: TRBJ1-5
size: -
V: TRBV27
D: -
DNA: TGTGCCAGCAGTTTGGGTCCAGGAGTTAGCAATCAGCCCCAGCATTTT
CDR3: CASSLGPGVSNQPQHF

J: TRBJ1-2
size: once
V: TRBV7-9
D: -
DNA: TGTGCCAGCAGCTTCCCGGGTGGCTATGGCTACACCTTC
CDR3: CASSFPGGYGYTF

J: TRBJ2-2
size: once
V: TRBV2
D: TRBD1
DNA: TGTGCCAGCAAGGGACAGGGGAGGACCGGGGAGCTGTTTTTT
CDR3: CASKGQGRTGELFF

J: TRBJ2-7
size: -
V: TRBV6-5
D: TRBD1
DNA: TGTGCCAGCAGCAAACAGGGGTCCCCTCACTTC
CDR3: CASSKQGSPHF

J: TRBJ2-1
size: -
V: TRBV7-6
D: -
DNA: TGTGCCAGCAGCTTATACGAGAGCTGGGGGAATGAGCAGTTCTTC
CDR3: CASSLYESWGNEQFF

J: TRBJ1-5
size: -
V: TRBV15
D: -
DNA: TGTGCCACCAGCAGCAGTGTCTTTCAGCCCCAGCATTTT
CDR3: CATSSSVFQPQHF

J: TRBJ1-2
size: many
V: TRBV5-4
D: -
DNA: TGTGCCAGCAGCTTGGTCGGCGGCTACACCTTC
CDR3: CASSLVGGYTF

J: TRBJ1-5
size: -
V: TRBV2
D: -
DNA: TGTGCCAGCAGTGAACACCAGGGTAATAGCAATCAGCCCCAGCATTTT
CDR3: CASSEHQGNSNQPQHF

J: TRBJ1-1
size: -
V: TRBV29-1
D: -
DNA: TGCAGCGTTGTAACAGATTACACTGAAGCTTTCTTT
CDR3: CSVVTDYTEAFF

J: TRBJ2-7
size: -
V: TRBV6-5
D: TRBD2
DNA: TGTGCCAGCGGACTAGCGGGAAACCTCTACGAGCAGTACTTC
CDR3: CASGLAGNLYEQYF

J: TRBJ1-3
size: -
V: TRBV4-3
D: -
DNA: TGCGCCAGCAGCCAAGTGAGAGGGGCTGGAAACACCATATATTTT
CDR3: CASSQVRGAGNTIYF

J: TRBJ2-1
size: -
V: TRBV4-3
D: -
DNA: TGCGCCAGCAGCCAACTAGACGTAGCCGATGAGCAGTTCTTC
CDR3: CASSQLDVADEQFF

J: TRBJ2-3
size: -
V: TRBV28
D: -
DNA: TGTGCCAGCAGTTATTGGGCAGATACGCAGTATTTT
CDR3: CASSYWADTQYF

J: TRBJ1-1
size: -
V: TRBV6-6
D: -
DNA: TGTGCCAGCAGGTGGGCAGCGAACACTGAAGCTTTCTTT
CDR3: CASRWAANTEAFF

J: TRBJ1-1
size: -
V: TRBV9
D: -
DNA: TGTGCCAGCAGCGTCTGGGAACAGATGAACACTGAAGCTTTCTTT
CDR3: CASSVWEQMNTEAFF

J: TRBJ2-3
size: -
V: TRBV5-5
D: TRBD2
DNA: TGTGCCAGCAGCTTTACTAGCGGGAACACAGATACGCAGTATTTT
CDR3: CASSFTSGNTDTQYF

J: TRBJ1-2
size: -
V: TRBV28
D: TRBD1
DNA: TGTGCCAGCAGCCCTCAGGGGGGACCGCCCTATGGCTACACCTTC
CDR3: CASSPQGGPPYGYTF

J: TRBJ1-4
size: -
V: TRBV4-3
D: TRBD1
DNA: TGCGCCAGCAGCCCCGGGACAGGGCTCGGGGGAAATGAAAAACTGTTTTTT
CDR3: CASSPGTGLGGNEKLFF

J: TRBJ1-1
size: -
V: TRBV19
D: -
DNA: TGTGCCAGTAGTATATGGGCCGAAAACACTGAAGCTTTCTTT
CDR3: CASSIWAENTEAFF

J: TRBJ2-1
size: -
V: TRBV12-5
D: -
DNA: TGTGCTAGTGGTTCCTACAACTACAATGAGCAGTTCTTC
CDR3: CASGSYNYNEQFF

J: TRBJ2-3
size: -
V: TRBV7-9
D: -
DNA: TGTGCCAGCAGCTTACTTCGGTCAGATACGCAGTATTTT
CDR3: CASSLLRSDTQYF

J: TRBJ1-1
size: -
V: TRBV28
D: TRBD1
DNA: TGTGCCAGCAGGACAGGGTTTAGTGAAGCTTTCTTT
CDR3: CASRTGFSEAFF

J: TRBJ1-3
size: -
V: TRBV28
D: -
DNA: TGTGCCAGCAGTTGGTCCGGACAGGGAAACACCATATATTTT
CDR3: CASSWSGQGNTIYF

J: TRBJ1-2
size: -
V: TRBV13
D: TRBD1
DNA: TGTGCCAGCAGCTTAGGGTCCATCGGACAGGGAAGCACCTTC
CDR3: CASSLGSIGQGSTF

J: TRBJ1-1
size: once
V: TRBV5-1
D: TRBD1
DNA: TGCGCCAGCAGCCGCCGGACAGGTGGGAACACTGAAGCTTTCTTT
CDR3: CASSRRTGGNTEAFF

J: TRBJ1-3
size: -
V: TRBV9
D: -
DNA: TGTGCCAGCAGCTCAAGGACAGATCCTGCCTCTGGAAACACCATATATTTT
CDR3: CASSSRTDPASGNTIYF

J: TRBJ1-1
size: -
V: TRBV29-1
D: -
DNA: TGCAGCGTCGGATCAGGGTGGGGCATGAACACTGAAGCTTTCTTT
CDR3: CSVGSGWGMNTEAFF

J: TRBJ1-4
size: -
V: TRBV6-5
D: -
DNA: TGTGCCAGCACCTCGGATGCAACTAATGAAAAACTGTTTTTT
CDR3: CASTSDATNEKLFF

J: TRBJ1-1
size: -
V: TRBV6-1
D: -
DNA: TGTGCCAGCAGCACTGAAGCTTTCTTT
CDR3: CASSTEAFF

J: TRBJ2-3
size: -
V: TRBV4-3
D: TRBD2
DNA: TGCGCCAGCAGCCAAGGGGCGAGCGGGGGGACCCAGAGCACAGATACGCAGTATTTT
CDR3: CASSQGASGGTQSTDTQYF

J: TRBJ2-4
size: -
V: TRBV6-6
D: TRBD2
DNA: TGTGCCAGCAGTTCAGCGGGAGACGCCAAAAACATTCAGTACTTC
CDR3: CASSSAGDAKNIQYF

J: TRBJ1-1
size: -
V: TRBV29-1
D: -
DNA: TGCAGCGTACAGGGTGGAGGCACTGAAGCTTTCTTT
CDR3: CSVQGGGTEAFF

J: TRBJ2-1
size: -
V: TRBV15
D: TRBD2
DNA: TGTGCCACCAGCAGAGATCTGTCTAGCGGGAGAGGGAATGAGCAGTTCTTC
CDR3: CATSRDLSSGRGNEQFF